Below, 2 T cell receptor beta chains from the same sample are listed, as sequenced in a study of beta chain features in type 1 diabetes. As every portion of the isolated RNA was reverse transcribed, the sequencing read expressed TCRB transcripts. Profiled with immunoSEQ multiplex PCR; TCRdb holds only in-frame clones, not every one. Here the sample spans approximately 90,000 clones, 30% to 40% being singletons. The specimen sequenced was stem cell memory CD4+ T cells from blood. All receptors derive from a woman aged 18 to 35 in good health.

This clone was picked up a small number of times. The chain recombines TRBV7-8 with TRBJ2-1, with D perhaps matching TRBD2 (5 bases). The CDR3 is 13 residues long. Trimming removed 3 bases at V and 5 bases at J, with 8 bases between. Germline CDR1 SGHVS, CDR2 FQNEAQ. CDR3 DNA: TGTGCCAGCAGCTTTACTAGGAACAATGAGCAGTTCTTC. Amino acids: CASSFTRNNEQFF.

A few counts support this clone. V is TRBV6-5 and J is TRBJ1-5; D might be TRBD1 (6 bases). CDR3 length: 13 residues. CDR1 and CDR2 from the germline V gene are MNHEY and SVGAGI. V lost 8 bases and J 4 bases, leaving 12 bases between the germline ends. This chain's CDR3 is CASGQGINQPQHF. CDR3 DNA: TGTGCCAGCGGGCAGGGGATTAATCAGCCCCAGCATTTT.